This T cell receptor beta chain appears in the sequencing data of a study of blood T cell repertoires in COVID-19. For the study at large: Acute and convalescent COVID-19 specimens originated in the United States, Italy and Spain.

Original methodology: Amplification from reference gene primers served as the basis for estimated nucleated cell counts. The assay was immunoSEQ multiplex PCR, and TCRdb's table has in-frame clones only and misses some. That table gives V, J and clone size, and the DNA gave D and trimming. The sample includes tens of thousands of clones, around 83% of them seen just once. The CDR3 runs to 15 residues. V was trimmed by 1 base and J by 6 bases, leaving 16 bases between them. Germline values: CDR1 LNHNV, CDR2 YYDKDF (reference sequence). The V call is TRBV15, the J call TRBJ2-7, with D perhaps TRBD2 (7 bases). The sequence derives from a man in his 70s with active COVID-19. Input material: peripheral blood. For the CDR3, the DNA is TGTGCCACCAGCAGAGGGACCGGGGGGCATTCCGAGCAGTACTTC. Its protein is CATSRGTGGHSEQYF.